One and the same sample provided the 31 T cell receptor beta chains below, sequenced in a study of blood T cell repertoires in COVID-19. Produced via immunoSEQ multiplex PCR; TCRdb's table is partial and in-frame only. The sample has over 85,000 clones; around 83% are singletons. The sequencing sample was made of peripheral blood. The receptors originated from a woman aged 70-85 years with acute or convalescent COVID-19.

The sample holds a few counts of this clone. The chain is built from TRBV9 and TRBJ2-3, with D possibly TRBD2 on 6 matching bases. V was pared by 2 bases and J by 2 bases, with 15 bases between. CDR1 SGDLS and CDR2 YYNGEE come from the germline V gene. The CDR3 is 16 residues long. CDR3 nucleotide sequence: TGTGCCAGCAGCGTGGAAAGGGCGGGAATCACAGATACGCAGTATTTT. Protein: CASSVERAGITDTQYF.

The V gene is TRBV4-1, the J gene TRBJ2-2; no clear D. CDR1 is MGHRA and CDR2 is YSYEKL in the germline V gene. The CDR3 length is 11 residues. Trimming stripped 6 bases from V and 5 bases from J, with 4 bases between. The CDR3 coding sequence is TGCGCCAGCAGTCGTACCGGGGAGCTGTTTTTT. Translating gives CASSRTGELFF.

The CDR3 DNA is TGTGCCAGCAGCCCAACGGGACAGGGGATCCACGAGCAGTACTTC. Amino acid sequence: CASSPTGQGIHEQYF. V gene TRBV7-9 combines with J gene TRBJ2-7; TRBD1 matches 10 bases. CDR1 is SEHNR and CDR2 is FQNEAQ in the germline V gene (reference sequence). V gave up 5 bases and J gave up 5 bases; unmatched junction bases: 9. The CDR3 is 15 residues long.

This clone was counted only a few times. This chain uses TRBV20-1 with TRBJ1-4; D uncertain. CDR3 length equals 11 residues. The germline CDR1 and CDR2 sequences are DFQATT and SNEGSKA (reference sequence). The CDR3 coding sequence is TGCAGCTCTTCAGATCAGGAAAAACTGTTTTTT. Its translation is CSSSDQEKLFF.

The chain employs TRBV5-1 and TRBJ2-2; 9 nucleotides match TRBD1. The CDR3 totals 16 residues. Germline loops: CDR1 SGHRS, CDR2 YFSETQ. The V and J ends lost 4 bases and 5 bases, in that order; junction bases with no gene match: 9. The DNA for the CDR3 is TGCGCCAGCAGCAGAACAGGGGGCCAGGGGACCGGGGAGCTGTTTTTT. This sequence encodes CASSRTGGQGTGELFF. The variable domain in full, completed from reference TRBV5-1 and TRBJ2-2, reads KAGVTQTPRYLIKTRGQQVTLSCSPISGHRSVSWYQQTPGQGLQFLFEYFSETQRNKGNFPGRFSGRQFSNSRSEMNVSTLELGDSALYLCASSRTGGQGTGELFFGEGSRLTVL.

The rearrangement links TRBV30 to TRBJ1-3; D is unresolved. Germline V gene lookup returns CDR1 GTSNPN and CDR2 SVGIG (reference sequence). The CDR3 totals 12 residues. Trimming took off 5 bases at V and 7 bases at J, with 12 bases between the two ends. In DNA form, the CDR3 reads TGTGCCTGGCGCCGGGTTTGGAACACCATATATTTT. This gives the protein CAWRRVWNTIYF.

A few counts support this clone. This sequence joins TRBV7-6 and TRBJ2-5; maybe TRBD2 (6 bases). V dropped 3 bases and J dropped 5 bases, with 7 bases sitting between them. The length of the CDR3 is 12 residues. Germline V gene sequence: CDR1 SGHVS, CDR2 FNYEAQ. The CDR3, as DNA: TGTGCCAGCAGCTTTGGGGGGGAGACCCAGTACTTC. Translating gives CASSFGGETQYF.

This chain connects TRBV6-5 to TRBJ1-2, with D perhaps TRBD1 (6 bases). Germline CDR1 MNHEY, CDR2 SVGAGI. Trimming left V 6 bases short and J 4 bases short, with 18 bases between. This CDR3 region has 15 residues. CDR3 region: CASRFGPGEIYGYTF. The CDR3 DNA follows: TGTGCCAGCAGGTTTGGCCCAGGGGAAATCTATGGCTACACCTTC.

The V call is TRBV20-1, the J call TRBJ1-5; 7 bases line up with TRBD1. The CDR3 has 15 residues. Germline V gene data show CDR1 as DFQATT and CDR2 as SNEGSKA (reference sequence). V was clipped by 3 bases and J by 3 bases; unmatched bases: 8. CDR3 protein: CSASRGTADNQPQHF. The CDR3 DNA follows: TGCAGTGCTAGTCGCGGGACAGCGGACAATCAGCCCCAGCATTTT.

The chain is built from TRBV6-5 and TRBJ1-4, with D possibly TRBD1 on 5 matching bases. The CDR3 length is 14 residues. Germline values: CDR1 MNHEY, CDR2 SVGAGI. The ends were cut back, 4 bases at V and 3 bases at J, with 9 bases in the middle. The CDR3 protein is CASSLGVANEKLFF. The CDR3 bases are TGTGCCAGCAGTTTAGGGGTTGCTAATGAAAAACTGTTTTTT.

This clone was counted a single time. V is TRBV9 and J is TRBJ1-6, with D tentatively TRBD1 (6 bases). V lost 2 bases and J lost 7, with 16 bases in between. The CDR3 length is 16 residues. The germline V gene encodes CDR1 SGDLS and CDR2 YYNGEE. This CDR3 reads CASSVRGGAENSPLHF. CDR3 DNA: TGTGCCAGCAGCGTCCGTGGGGGGGCGGAAAATTCACCCCTCCACTTT. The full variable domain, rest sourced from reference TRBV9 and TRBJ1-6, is DSGVTQTPKHLITATGQRVTLRCSPRSGDLSVYWYQQSLDQGLQFLIQYYNGEERAKGNILERFSAQQFPDLHSELNLSSLELGDSALYFCASSVRGGAENSPLHFGNGTRLTVT.

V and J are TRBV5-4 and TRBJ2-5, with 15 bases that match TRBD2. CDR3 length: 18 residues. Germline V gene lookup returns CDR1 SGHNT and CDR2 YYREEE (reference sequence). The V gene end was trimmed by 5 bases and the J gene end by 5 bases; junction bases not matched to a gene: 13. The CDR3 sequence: CASRSGTSGGTTQETQYF. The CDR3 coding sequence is TGTGCCAGCAGATCCGGGACTAGCGGGGGGACCACCCAGGAGACCCAGTACTTC.

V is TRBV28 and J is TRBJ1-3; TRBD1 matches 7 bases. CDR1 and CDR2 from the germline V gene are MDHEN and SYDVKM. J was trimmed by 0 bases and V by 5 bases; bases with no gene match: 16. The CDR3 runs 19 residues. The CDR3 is CASSDRVGAVRSSGNTIYF. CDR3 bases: TGTGCCAGCAGTGACAGGGTCGGAGCGGTTAGGAGCTCTGGAAACACCATATATTTT.

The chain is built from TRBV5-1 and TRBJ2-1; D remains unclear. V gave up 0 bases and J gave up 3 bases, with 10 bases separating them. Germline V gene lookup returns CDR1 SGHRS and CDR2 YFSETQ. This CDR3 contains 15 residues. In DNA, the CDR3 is TGCGCCAGCAGCTTGGTGGCAGGCAGCTACAATGAGCAGTTCTTC. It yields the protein CASSLVAGSYNEQFF.

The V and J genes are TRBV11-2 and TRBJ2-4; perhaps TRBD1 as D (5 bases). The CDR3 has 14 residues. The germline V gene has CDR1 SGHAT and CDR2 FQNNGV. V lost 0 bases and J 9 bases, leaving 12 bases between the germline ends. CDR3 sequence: CASSLDQGGFIQYF. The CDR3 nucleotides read TGTGCCAGCAGCTTAGATCAGGGTGGGTTCATTCAGTACTTC. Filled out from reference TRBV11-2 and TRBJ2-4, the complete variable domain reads EAGVAQSPRYKIIEKRQSVAFWCNPISGHATLYWYQQILGQGPKLLIQFQNNGVVDDSQLPKDRFSAERLKGVDSTLKIQPAKLEDSAVYLCASSLDQGGFIQYFGAGTRLSVL.

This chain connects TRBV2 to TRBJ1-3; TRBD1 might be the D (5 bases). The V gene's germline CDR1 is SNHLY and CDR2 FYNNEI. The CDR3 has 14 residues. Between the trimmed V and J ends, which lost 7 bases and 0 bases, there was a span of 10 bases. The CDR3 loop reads CASMEGLSGNTIYF. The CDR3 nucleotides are TGTGCCAGCATGGAGGGGCTCTCTGGAAACACCATATATTTT. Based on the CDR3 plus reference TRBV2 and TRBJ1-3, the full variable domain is EPEVTQTPSHQVTQMGQEVILRCVPISNHLYFYWYRQILGQKVEFLVSFYNNEISEKSEIFDDQFSVERPDGSNFTLKIRSTKLEDSAMYFCASMEGLSGNTIYFGEGSWLTVV.

The CDR3, as DNA: TGTGCCAGCAGCCAAGAAATTTCCCTGGGGGAGGGAGATACGCAGTATTTT. Translated, it gives CASSQEISLGEGDTQYF. The chain employs TRBV3-1 (or the pseudogene TRBV3-2) and TRBJ2-3; 7 nucleotides agree with TRBD2. The germline V gene encodes CDR1 LGHDT and CDR2 YNNKEL (reference sequence). Losses at the gene ends were 0 bases for V and 5 bases for J; bases not matched to a gene: 11. The CDR3 consists of 17 residues.

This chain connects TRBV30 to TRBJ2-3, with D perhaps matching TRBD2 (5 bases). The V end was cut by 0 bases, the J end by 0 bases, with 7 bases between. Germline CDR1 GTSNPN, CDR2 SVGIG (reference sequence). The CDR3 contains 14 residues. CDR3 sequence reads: CAWSVGSSTDTQYF. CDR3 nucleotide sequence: TGTGCCTGGAGTGTGGGGAGTAGCACAGATACGCAGTATTTT.

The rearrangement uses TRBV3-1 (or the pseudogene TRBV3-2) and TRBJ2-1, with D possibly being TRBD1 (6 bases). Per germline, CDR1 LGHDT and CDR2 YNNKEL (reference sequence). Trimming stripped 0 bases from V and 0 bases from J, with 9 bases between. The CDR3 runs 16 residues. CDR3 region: CASSQDTGSSYNEQFF. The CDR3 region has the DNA TGTGCCAGCAGCCAAGATACAGGGAGCTCCTACAATGAGCAGTTCTTC.

CDR3 nucleotides: TGTGCCAGCTCCCGTACCGGGACAGGGCTTAATCAGCCCCAGCATTTT. Residues: CASSRTGTGLNQPQHF. The V gene is TRBV18, the J gene TRBJ1-5; 9 bases are shared with TRBD1. Trimming took 6 bases from V and 4 from J; bases not matched to a gene: 10. CDR1 KGHSH and CDR2 LQKENI come from the germline V gene. This CDR3 is 16 amino acids long.

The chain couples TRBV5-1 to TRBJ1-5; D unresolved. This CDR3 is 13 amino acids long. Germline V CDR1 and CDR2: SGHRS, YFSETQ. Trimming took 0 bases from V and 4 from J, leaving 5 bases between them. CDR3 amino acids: CASSLGQNQPQHF. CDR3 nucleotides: TGCGCCAGCAGCTTGGGGCAGAATCAGCCCCAGCATTTT.

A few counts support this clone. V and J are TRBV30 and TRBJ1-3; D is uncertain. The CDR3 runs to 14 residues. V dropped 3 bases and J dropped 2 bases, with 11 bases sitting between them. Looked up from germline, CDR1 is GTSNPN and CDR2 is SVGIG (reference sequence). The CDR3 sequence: CAWSAPGPGNTIYF. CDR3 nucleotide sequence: TGTGCCTGGAGCGCACCCGGTCCTGGAAACACCATATATTTT. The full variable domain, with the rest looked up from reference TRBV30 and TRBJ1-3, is SQTIHQWPATLVQPVGSPLSLECTVEGTSNPNLYWYRQAAGRGLQLLFYSVGIGQISSEVPQNLSASRPQDRQFILSSKKLLLSDSGFYLCAWSAPGPGNTIYFGEGSWLTVV.

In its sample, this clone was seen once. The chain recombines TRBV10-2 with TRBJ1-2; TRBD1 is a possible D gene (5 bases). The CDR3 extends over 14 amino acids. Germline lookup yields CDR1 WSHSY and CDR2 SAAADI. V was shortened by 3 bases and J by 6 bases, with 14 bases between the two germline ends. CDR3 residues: CASSEPDWGDGYTF. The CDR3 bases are TGCGCCAGCAGTGAACCTGACTGGGGGGATGGCTACACCTTC.

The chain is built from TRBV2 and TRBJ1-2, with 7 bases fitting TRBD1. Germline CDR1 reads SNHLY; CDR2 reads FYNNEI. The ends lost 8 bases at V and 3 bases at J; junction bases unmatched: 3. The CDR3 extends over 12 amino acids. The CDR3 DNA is TGTGCCAGCGGCGACAGGGACTATGGCTACACCTTC. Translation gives CASGDRDYGYTF. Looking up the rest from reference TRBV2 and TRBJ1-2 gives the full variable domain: EPEVTQTPSHQVTQMGQEVILRCVPISNHLYFYWYRQILGQKVEFLVSFYNNEISEKSEIFDDQFSVERPDGSNFTLKIRSTKLEDSAMYFCASGDRDYGYTFGSGTRLTVV.

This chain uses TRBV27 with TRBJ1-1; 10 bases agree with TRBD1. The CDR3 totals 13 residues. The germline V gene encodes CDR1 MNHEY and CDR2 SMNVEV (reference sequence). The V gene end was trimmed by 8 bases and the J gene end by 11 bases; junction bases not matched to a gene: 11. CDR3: CASHHGQGVGAFF. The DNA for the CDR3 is TGTGCCAGCCACCACGGACAGGGGGTTGGCGCTTTCTTT.

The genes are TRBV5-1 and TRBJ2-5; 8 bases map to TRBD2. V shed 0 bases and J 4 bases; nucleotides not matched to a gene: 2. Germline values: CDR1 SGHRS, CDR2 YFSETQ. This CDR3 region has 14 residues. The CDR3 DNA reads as TGCGCCAGCAGCTTGGCCGGGACTAGAGAGACCCAGTACTTC. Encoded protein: CASSLAGTRETQYF.

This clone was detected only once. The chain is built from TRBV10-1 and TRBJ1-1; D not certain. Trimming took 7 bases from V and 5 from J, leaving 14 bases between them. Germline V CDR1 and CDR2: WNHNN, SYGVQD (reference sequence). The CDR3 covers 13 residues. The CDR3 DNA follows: TGCGCCAGCAAAGGGCAGGCGGGTACTGAAGCTTTCTTT. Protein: CASKGQAGTEAFF.

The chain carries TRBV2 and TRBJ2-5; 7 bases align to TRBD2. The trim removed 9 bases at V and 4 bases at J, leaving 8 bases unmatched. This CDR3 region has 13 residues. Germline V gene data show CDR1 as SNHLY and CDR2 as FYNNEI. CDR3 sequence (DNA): TGTGCCAGTTGGGAGGGGTTCGGAGAGACCCAGTACTTC. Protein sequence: CASWEGFGETQYF.

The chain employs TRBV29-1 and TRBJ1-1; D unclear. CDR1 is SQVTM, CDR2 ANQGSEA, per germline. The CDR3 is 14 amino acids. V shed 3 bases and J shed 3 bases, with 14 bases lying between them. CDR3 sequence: CSVDWADPYTEAFF. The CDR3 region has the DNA TGCAGCGTTGATTGGGCAGACCCCTACACTGAAGCTTTCTTT.

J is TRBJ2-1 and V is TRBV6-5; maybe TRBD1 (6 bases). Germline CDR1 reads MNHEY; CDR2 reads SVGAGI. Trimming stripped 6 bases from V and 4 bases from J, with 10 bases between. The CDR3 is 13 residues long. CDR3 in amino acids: CASRRDKYNEQFF. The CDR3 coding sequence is TGTGCCAGCAGACGGGACAAATACAATGAGCAGTTCTTC.

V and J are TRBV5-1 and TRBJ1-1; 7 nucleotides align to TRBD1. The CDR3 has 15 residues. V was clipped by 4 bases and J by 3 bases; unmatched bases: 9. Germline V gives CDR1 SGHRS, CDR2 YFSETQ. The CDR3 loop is CASSNQGVWDTEAFF. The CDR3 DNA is TGCGCCAGCAGCAATCAGGGGGTCTGGGACACTGAAGCTTTCTTT.